This T cell receptor beta chain is drawn from a study of OX40 agonist ivuxolimab in advanced cancers. About the study: Partial responses, seen in three patients, involved one hepatocellular carcinoma and two cutaneous melanomas. Findings and caveats of the study: Circulating CD4+ and CD8+ T cells showed clonal expansion by week 6 at 0.1 to 3.0 mg/kg. On average, a greater number of expanded clones characterised CD8+ T cells relative to CD4+.

Only in-frame clones appear in the TCRdb table, and some are missing; sequencing was by immunoSEQ multiplex PCR. This sample has about 93,000 clones, with 85% to 95% found just once. A note on this clone: Its antigen is still unknown.

Excluded were patients having autoimmune disease history or systemic immunosuppression. In germline, CDR1 is SGHRS, CDR2 YFSETQ. The CDR3 contains 19 residues. The V and J ends lost 4 bases and 1 base, in that order; junction bases with no gene match: 14. V and J are TRBV5-1 and TRBJ2-3; 11 bases are shared with TRBD2. The sequence was collected from an adult with an advanced solid tumor such as melanoma, head and neck, liver or kidney cancer. The sequenced sample was CD4+ or CD8+ T cells sorted from blood, obtained in a trial of the OX40 agonist ivuxolimab. The CDR3 DNA follows: TGCGCCAGCAGCCCATGGAGCCCAACACTAGCGGGGGGCACAGATACGCAGTATTTT. Its translation is CASSPWSPTLAGGTDTQYF.